This TCR beta chain is drawn from a study of beta chain features in type 1 diabetes. Study-wide results and limits: The question left open here concerned HLA type influencing TCRB rearrangement. Among patients with Type 1 diabetes, TCRB CDR3s were moderately but significantly shorter in every one of the four CD4+ subsets. Type 1 diabetes patients had fewer VDJ junction insertions and more deletions.

This clone has more than one count but fewer than ten. Its antigen remains unknown. Other nucleotide sequences in the sample specify the same CDR3. Trimming pared 2 bases from V and 5 bases from J, leaving 6 bases between. The CDR3 is 12 residues long. Germline values: CDR1 SGHTA, CDR2 FQGNSA. Central memory, naive, regulatory and stem cell-like memory CD4+ cells were sorted by CD45RO/CCR7/CD25/CD127/CD95/CD27. The whole isolated RNA underwent reverse transcription, so sequencing captured expressed TCRB transcripts. Assay used: immunoSEQ multiplex PCR; TCRdb lists only in-frame clones, some missing. The table has about 650,000 clones, around 11% seen once.

This TCR was sampled from a young man with type 1 diabetes. The chain recombines TRBV7-2 with TRBJ2-5, with no clear D. The sample consisted of naive CD4+ T cells from blood. Here the CDR3 DNA reads TGTGCCAGCAGCTTAAACGGGGAGACCCAGTACTTC. Translated: CASSLNGETQYF.